What follows are 31 T cell receptor beta chains derived from one specimen sequenced in a study of PD-1 blockade in mismatch repair-deficient tumors (dated by TCRdb to about 2017). The library was obtained by the immunoSEQ multiplex PCR assay. The table comes from immuneACCESS by way of TCRdb, which keeps in-frame sequences with V and J called. Part of the clones is missing from these tables; in studies checked, under half for an unresolved V gene and the rest for unknown reasons. This sample gives about 19,000 clones in total; around 80% of them show up just once. The top ten clonotypes cover approximately 1.5% of the sample. The sample consisted of PBMCs, taken 52 weeks after starting pembrolizumab. All receptors come from an adult with mismatch repair-deficient cancer.

The V call is TRBV28, the J call TRBJ2-1, with TRBD1 matching 8 bases. The CDR3 sequence is 17 residues long. Unmatched junction bases numbered 13, after V lost 4 bases and J lost 5 bases. Germline assignment: CDR1 MDHEN and CDR2 SYDVKM. The CDR3: CASSSFPRQGINNEQFF. The DNA of the CDR3 is TGTGCCAGCAGTTCCTTCCCTCGACAGGGGATTAACAATGAGCAGTTCTTC.

A note on this clone: Its ends do not fully match the called genes, so a read error is possible. Other nucleotide sequences from this sample produce the same CDR3. The chain joins TRBV28 to TRBJ2-5, with no clear D. The V gene's germline CDR1 is MDHEN and CDR2 SYDVKM. The CDR3 totals 14 residues. DNA for the CDR3: TGTGCTAGCAGTTTCACAGAAAACCAAGAGACCCAGTACTTC. It encodes CASSFTENQETQYF. Combining the CDR3 with reference TRBV28 and TRBJ2-5 gives the whole variable domain DVKVTQSSRYLVKRTGEKVFLECVQDMDHENMFWYRQDPGLGLRLIYFSYDVKMKEKGDIPEGYSVSREKKERFSLILESASTNQTSMYLCASSFTENQETQYFGPGTRLLVL.

On this clone: Its ends do not fully match the called genes, so a read error is possible. The CDR3 DNA reads TGTGCCAGCAGTTTACGGCTTGGGACTAGGGACGTCTTC. Amino acid sequence: CASSLRLGTRDVF. V is TRBV28 and J is TRBJ2-4; 8 nucleotides match TRBD2. The germline V gene encodes CDR1 MDHEN and CDR2 SYDVKM. CDR3 size: 13 residues.

V usage is TRBV6-5 and J usage is TRBJ1-2; D remains unclear. CDR3 length equals 14 residues. V dropped 3 bases and J dropped 5 bases, with 13 bases sitting between them. Germline-derived CDR1 and CDR2 are MNHEY and SVGAGI. The CDR3 region is CASSYTAGTYGYTF. The CDR3 bases are TGTGCCAGCAGTTATACCGCAGGAACGTATGGCTACACCTTC.

This clone was counted a single time. The chain combines TRBV9 with TRBJ2-2; 10 bases match TRBD2. Germline V gene sequence: CDR1 SGDLS, CDR2 YYNGEE. V was pared by 2 bases and J by 0 bases, with 13 bases of the junction left unmatched. There are 20 residues in the CDR3. The CDR3 sequence is CASSVRAGSSGGPNTGELFF. The CDR3, as DNA: TGTGCCAGCAGCGTGAGGGCGGGGTCTAGCGGGGGACCGAACACCGGGGAGCTGTTTTTT.

The CDR3 protein is CAGTGAGANVLTF. In DNA, the CDR3 is TGTGCCGGCACCGGGGCTGGGGCCAACGTCCTGACTTTC. This chain uses TRBV2 with TRBJ2-6, with D perhaps matching TRBD2 (5 bases). Trimming shortened V by 11 bases and J by 2 bases, and 10 bases separated the two germline ends. The CDR3 loop spans 13 amino acids. Germline CDR1 is SNHLY and CDR2 is FYNNEI.

The CDR3 DNA sequence: TGTGCCAGCAGTTCCAGCGGATACCCGAATGAGCAGTTCTTC. As protein: CASSSSGYPNEQFF. The chain carries TRBV6-6 and TRBJ2-1; a possible D gene is TRBD2 (5 bases). Germline values: CDR1 MNHNY, CDR2 SVGAGI (reference sequence). The CDR3 runs 14 residues. V shed 4 bases and J shed 7 bases, with 14 bases lying between them.

The rearrangement links TRBV5-1 to TRBJ1-4, with a weak D call TRBD1 (6 bases). V shed 5 bases and J shed 8 bases, with 16 bases lying between them. The CDR3 loop spans 14 amino acids. Per the germline V gene, CDR1 is SGHRS and CDR2 is YFSETQ. Here the CDR3 reads CASRPGGTGEKLFF. DNA for the CDR3: TGCGCCAGCAGACCTGGGGGCACCGGGGAAAAACTGTTTTTT.

In regard to this clone: Other nucleotide sequences in the sample specify the same CDR3. The chain has TRBV5-6 and TRBJ1-6; 8 nucleotides line up with TRBD1. CDR3 length equals 15 residues. Germline CDR1 and CDR2: SGHDT and YYEEEE. The J segment lost 4 bases and the V segment lost 4 bases, leaving 4 bases of the junction unmatched. This chain's CDR3 is CASSIGQGYNSPLHF. The CDR3 DNA follows: TGTGCCAGCAGCATTGGACAGGGTTATAATTCACCCCTCCACTTT. Variable domain in full (rest from reference TRBV5-6 and TRBJ1-6): DAGVTQSPTHLIKTRGQQVTLRCSPKSGHDTVSWYQQALGQGPQFIFQYYEEEERQRGNFPDRFSGHQFPNYSSELNVNALLLGDSALYLCASSIGQGYNSPLHFGNGTRLTVT.

The CDR3 spells CASSNTGGYEQYF. DNA for the CDR3: TGTGCCAGCAGCAACACGGGGGGCTACGAGCAGTACTTC. V gene TRBV5-6 combines with J gene TRBJ2-7; 7 bases are a match to TRBD2. The CDR3 loop spans 13 amino acids. Germline assignment: CDR1 SGHDT and CDR2 YYEEEE. V dropped 4 bases and J dropped 3; count of bases not matched to a gene: 4.

V usage is TRBV7-3 and J usage is TRBJ2-1, with 12 bases matching TRBD1. CDR1 is SGHTA, CDR2 FQGTGA, per germline. V lost 4 bases to trimming and J lost 7 bases; unmatched junction nucleotides: 5. The CDR3 spans 15 residues. The CDR3 coding sequence is TGTGCCAGCAGCTCTCCGGGACAGGGGGCGAATGAGCAGTTCTTC. Translating it yields CASSSPGQGANEQFF.

The chain joins TRBV7-3 to TRBJ2-7, with TRBD2 matching 9 bases. V shed 5 bases, J shed 1 base, and the junction held 9 bases outside the gene matches. There are 16 residues in the CDR3. Germline values: CDR1 SGHTA, CDR2 FQGTGA. The CDR3 spells CASSPPGTSRSYEQYF. The CDR3 DNA follows: TGTGCCAGCAGCCCACCGGGGACTAGCAGATCCTACGAGCAGTACTTC.

V usage is TRBV7-9 and J usage is TRBJ1-5, with 8 bases aligning to TRBD1. V dropped 3 bases and J dropped 2; count of bases not matched to a gene: 3. The CDR3 runs to 15 residues. From germline, CDR1 is SEHNR and CDR2 FQNEAQ (reference sequence). The CDR3 DNA reads TGTGCCAGCAGCTTTGGACAGGGTGGCAATCAGCCCCAGCATTTT. Amino acids: CASSFGQGGNQPQHF.

V is TRBV9 and J is TRBJ2-7; 10 bases agree with TRBD1. From germline, CDR1 is SGDLS and CDR2 YYNGEE. The CDR3 covers 16 residues. Trimming took 0 bases from V and 5 from J; bases not matched to a gene: 8. The CDR3 DNA is TGTGCCAGCAGCGTAGACGTGGGGGACAGGGGCCACGAGCAGTACTTC. Its protein product is CASSVDVGDRGHEQYF.

The rearrangement uses TRBV28 and TRBJ2-7; D is perhaps TRBD1 (5 bases). The V gene's germline CDR1 is MDHEN and CDR2 SYDVKM. The CDR3 sequence is 11 residues long. Trimming took 10 bases from V and 2 from J, leaving 9 bases between them. The CDR3 spells CATSGTYEQYF. CDR3 nucleotide sequence: TGTGCCACCTCAGGGACCTACGAGCAGTACTTC.

This clone was recorded a few times. The chain recombines TRBV27 with TRBJ2-5; 7 bases align to TRBD2. The CDR3 length is 17 residues. In germline, CDR1 is MNHEY, CDR2 SMNVEV (reference sequence). Losses at the gene ends were 4 bases for V and 5 bases for J; bases not matched to a gene: 16. The CDR3 spells CASSSAKTPGLGETQYF. The CDR3 nucleotides are TGTGCCAGCAGTTCGGCTAAAACTCCCGGACTAGGGGAGACCCAGTACTTC.

The chain recombines TRBV10-3 with TRBJ1-5; the match to TRBD1 covers 9 bases. The V and J ends lost 3 bases and 3 bases, in that order; junction bases with no gene match: 6. Looked up from germline, CDR1 is ENHRY and CDR2 is SYGVKD. This CDR3 comprises 16 residues. This CDR3 is CAISDRDRELNQPQHF. The CDR3 DNA reads as TGTGCCATCAGTGACCGGGACAGGGAACTCAATCAGCCCCAGCATTTT.

The genes are TRBV18 and TRBJ2-7; perhaps TRBD2 as D (5 bases). V was trimmed by 6 bases and J by 6 bases, leaving 18 bases between them. This CDR3 has 14 amino acids. Germline lookup yields CDR1 KGHSH and CDR2 LQKENI. CDR3 coding DNA: TGTGCCAGCTCTCCAACGGGGTGGAGCTCCGAGCAGTACTTC. The encoded protein is CASSPTGWSSEQYF.

This chain links TRBV11-3 with TRBJ2-1, with 15 bases identical to TRBD2. Unmatched junction bases numbered 6, after V lost 5 bases and J lost 1 base. Germline values: CDR1 SGHNT, CDR2 YENEEA. The CDR3 is 18 residues long. The CDR3 is CASSPGLAGGYSYNEQFF. CDR3 coding DNA: TGTGCCAGCAGCCCGGGACTAGCGGGGGGATATTCCTACAATGAGCAGTTCTTC.

The rearrangement joins TRBV11-3 to TRBJ1-1; 9 bases match TRBD1. This CDR3 has 15 residues. Germline CDR1 SGHNT, CDR2 YENEEA. The V gene end was trimmed by 4 bases and the J gene end by 2 bases; junction bases not matched to a gene: 5. CDR3 sequence (DNA): TGTGCCAGCAGCTACCAGACAGGGGGAAACACTGAAGCTTTCTTT. Its translation is CASSYQTGGNTEAFF.

The sample holds one count of this clone. V is TRBV9 and J is TRBJ1-6, with D tentatively TRBD1 (6 bases). Germline values: CDR1 SGDLS, CDR2 YYNGEE. V was clipped by 4 bases and J by 7 bases, with 15 bases between them. This CDR3 has 15 residues. The CDR3 region is CASSPLTGGNSPLHF. As DNA, the CDR3 is TGTGCCAGCAGCCCTTTGACAGGAGGCAATTCACCCCTCCACTTT.

The gene calls are TRBV7-3 and TRBJ2-1, with 12 nucleotides matching TRBD2. From germline, CDR1 is SGHTA and CDR2 FQGTGA. With 1 base clipped from V and 4 bases from J, the junction kept 8 bases outside the gene matches. The CDR3 totals 18 residues. The CDR3 is CASSLRGTSGRGYNEQFF. The CDR3 coding sequence is TGTGCCAGCAGCTTAAGGGGGACTAGCGGGCGAGGGTACAATGAGCAGTTCTTC.

This clone was found a few times. V gene TRBV2 combines with J gene TRBJ2-7, with 10 bases fitting TRBD1. V trimming: 6 bases; J trimming: 5 bases; junction bases outside the gene matches: 10. Germline loops: CDR1 SNHLY, CDR2 FYNNEI. The CDR3 covers 15 residues. The CDR3 DNA follows: TGTGCCAGCAGGGATTTCCGGGACAGGGGCCACGAGCAGTACTTC. This encodes CASRDFRDRGHEQYF.

The rearrangement joins TRBV19 to TRBJ2-1; D is unresolved. CDR3 length: 16 amino acids. Trimming cost V 3 bases and J 5 bases, with 17 bases left between them. CDR1 and CDR2 from the germline V gene are LNHDA and SQIVND (reference sequence). The CDR3 here is CASSIQRSAYDNEQFF. The CDR3 bases are TGTGCCAGTAGTATTCAACGGTCCGCCTACGACAATGAGCAGTTCTTC. Variable domain in full (rest from reference TRBV19 and TRBJ2-1): DGGITQSPKYLFRKEGQNVTLSCEQNLNHDAMYWYRQDPGQGLRLIYYSQIVNDFQKGDIAEGYSVSREKKESFPLTVTSAQKNPTAFYLCASSIQRSAYDNEQFFGPGTRLTVL.

The V gene is TRBV7-9, the J gene TRBJ2-1; TRBD1 matches at 9 bases. This CDR3 has 14 amino acids. Germline V CDR1 and CDR2: SEHNR, FQNEAQ (reference sequence). With V trimmed by 5 bases and J by 7 bases, 6 bases remained unmatched. CDR3 nucleotide sequence: TGTGCCAGCAGCCCAGGGACAGGGAAAAATGAGCAGTTCTTC. Residues: CASSPGTGKNEQFF.

This chain links TRBV5-5 with TRBJ2-7; 8 bases align to TRBD1. Germline CDR1 is SGHKS and CDR2 is YYEKEE (reference sequence). CDR3 size: 16 residues. J gave up 5 bases and V 2 bases, and 12 bases lay outside the gene matches. CDR3 sequence (DNA): TGTGCCAGCAGCTTAAGGGGCGGGGACAGGTTCCACGAGCAGTACTTC. Its protein product is CASSLRGGDRFHEQYF.

J is TRBJ1-5 and V is TRBV15; a possible D gene is TRBD1 (5 bases). The V gene lost 1 base and the J gene lost 0 bases, with 13 bases spanning the gap. The CDR3 extends over 17 amino acids. The germline CDR1 and CDR2 sequences are LNHNV and YYDKDF (reference sequence). The DNA of the CDR3 is TGTGCCACCAGCAGAGGGGAGGACACTTATAGCAATCAGCCCCAGCATTTT. Translating gives CATSRGEDTYSNQPQHF. Using reference TRBV15 and TRBJ1-5 for the parts outside the CDR3, the full variable domain is DAMVIQNPRYQVTQFGKPVTLSCSQTLNHNVMYWYQQKSSQAPKLLFHYYDKDFNNEADTPDNFQSRRPNTSFCFLDIRSPGLGDTAMYLCATSRGEDTYSNQPQHFGDGTRLSIL.

The chain employs TRBV6-5 and TRBJ1-2, with TRBD1 matching over 7 bases. Germline lookup yields CDR1 MNHEY and CDR2 SVGAGI. With 0 bases clipped from V and 7 bases from J, the junction kept 5 bases outside the gene matches. The CDR3 is 14 residues long. CDR3 sequence: CASSYSPGTVGYTF. The CDR3 region has the DNA TGTGCCAGCAGTTACTCTCCCGGGACAGTTGGCTACACCTTC.

This clone was detected only once. The J gene is TRBJ1-2, the V gene TRBV11-3, with TRBD1 as a possible D gene (6 bases). The CDR3 spans 14 residues. The V gene's germline CDR1 is SGHNT and CDR2 YENEEA. V gave up 1 base and J gave up 3 bases, with 9 bases separating them. The chain's CDR3 is CASSLAAGDYGYTF. DNA of the CDR3: TGTGCCAGCAGCTTAGCGGCAGGGGACTATGGCTACACCTTC.

J is TRBJ2-7 and V is TRBV21-1; the table assigns TRBD1, which was not confirmed against the DNA. TRBV21-1 is an annotated pseudogene. The CDR3 is 15 residues long. The CDR3 here is CASSKEETGSYEQYF. In nucleotides, the CDR3 is TGTGCCAGCAGCAAAGAGGAGACAGGCTCCTACGAGCAGTACTTC.

DNA of the CDR3: TGCGCCAGCAGCTTGGTGCCTAGTGCCGGGGAGCTGTTTTTT. It yields the protein CASSLVPSAGELFF. The rearrangement joins TRBV5-1 to TRBJ2-2; no firm D call. V was cut by 0 bases and J by 6 bases, with 9 bases left in between. There are 14 residues in the CDR3. CDR1 SGHRS and CDR2 YFSETQ come from the germline V gene.